This entry lists 8 T cell receptor beta chains sequenced from one sample in a study of blood T cell repertoires in COVID-19 (dated by TCRdb to 2018 to 2020). Receptors were amplified or captured by the immunoSEQ multiplex PCR assay. TCRdb stores this immuneACCESS table with in-frame sequences only. Part of the clones is absent; in the studies checked, under half of the shortfall reflects unresolved V genes, and no reason is known for the rest. The sample table shows about 110,000 clones, and roughly four fifths are seen once. Together, the top ten hold about 15% of the sample. The sequencing sample was made of peripheral blood. The receptors come from a woman aged 55-69 years with acute or convalescent COVID-19.

This clone was seen a single time. CDR3 in amino acids: CASSHQIQEPLHF. The CDR3 DNA follows: TGTGCCAGCAGTCACCAGATACAGGAACCCCTCCACTTT. This chain uses TRBV28 with TRBJ1-6, with D perhaps matching TRBD1 (5 bases). CDR3 length equals 13 residues. The germline V gene has CDR1 MDHEN and CDR2 SYDVKM. Trimming took 5 bases from V and 12 from J, leaving 14 bases between them.

This clone turned up a few times. This sequence joins TRBV5-4 and TRBJ1-6; 8 bases match TRBD1. This CDR3 spans 16 amino acids. CDR1 is SGHNT, CDR2 YYREEE, per germline (reference sequence). V lost 3 bases to trimming and J lost 7 bases; unmatched junction nucleotides: 9. The CDR3 DNA sequence: TGTGCCAGCAGCTCACGCGACAGGGGAAGCAATTCACCCCTCCACTTT. Amino acids: CASSSRDRGSNSPLHF.

The CDR3 region is CASSLPGNYEQYF. In nucleotides, the CDR3 is TGTGCCAGCAGCTTGCCAGGCAACTACGAGCAGTACTTC. The chain joins TRBV5-6 to TRBJ2-7; D not resolved. The CDR3 is made up of 13 amino acids. Germline V gene sequence: CDR1 SGHDT, CDR2 YYEEEE. V shed 1 base and J shed 3 bases, with 8 bases lying between them.

The chain uses TRBV30 and TRBJ1-6; D unclear. With 5 bases removed from V and 5 bases from J, the gap between germline ends came to 7 bases. Germline-derived CDR1 and CDR2 are GTSNPN and SVGIG (reference sequence). This CDR3 is 12 amino acids long. The CDR3 DNA sequence: TGTGCCTGGGAAACAGATAATTCACCCCTCCACTTT. Residues: CAWETDNSPLHF.

This sequence joins TRBV5-5 and TRBJ1-5; tentative D call: TRBD1 (6 bases). CDR3 length: 15 amino acids. CDR1 is SGHKS and CDR2 is YYEKEE in the germline V gene (reference sequence). V lost 3 bases, J lost 1 base, and 11 bases lay in between. CDR3 amino acids: CASSSGQTSNQPQHF. The CDR3 DNA reads as TGTGCCAGCAGCTCGGGACAAACCAGCAATCAGCCCCAGCATTTT.

The J gene is TRBJ2-2, the V gene TRBV12-3 or TRBV12-4; D may be TRBD1 (6 bases). V lost 7 bases and J 6 bases, leaving 9 bases between the germline ends. This CDR3 spans 12 amino acids. CDR3 residues: CASNAGAGELFF. In DNA, the CDR3 is TGTGCCAGCAATGCAGGGGCCGGGGAGCTGTTTTTT.

The rearrangement joins TRBV6-5 to TRBJ1-1; possible D gene TRBD1, 5 bases. V was pared by 0 bases and J by 5 bases, with 7 bases between. The CDR3 has 13 residues. Per the germline V gene, CDR1 is MNHEY and CDR2 is SVGAGI. CDR3 in DNA: TGTGCCAGCAGTTACTCAAGGGGAACTGAAGCTTTCTTT. Protein sequence: CASSYSRGTEAFF.

V and J are TRBV6-5 and TRBJ2-1, with D perhaps matching TRBD2 (5 bases). Per germline, CDR1 MNHEY and CDR2 SVGAGI. The CDR3 has 14 residues. Trimming left V 5 bases short and J 3 bases short, with 11 bases between. The CDR3 region has the DNA TGTGCCAGCAGTCAAACTCGGGGCTACAATGAGCAGTTCTTC. Encoded protein: CASSQTRGYNEQFF.